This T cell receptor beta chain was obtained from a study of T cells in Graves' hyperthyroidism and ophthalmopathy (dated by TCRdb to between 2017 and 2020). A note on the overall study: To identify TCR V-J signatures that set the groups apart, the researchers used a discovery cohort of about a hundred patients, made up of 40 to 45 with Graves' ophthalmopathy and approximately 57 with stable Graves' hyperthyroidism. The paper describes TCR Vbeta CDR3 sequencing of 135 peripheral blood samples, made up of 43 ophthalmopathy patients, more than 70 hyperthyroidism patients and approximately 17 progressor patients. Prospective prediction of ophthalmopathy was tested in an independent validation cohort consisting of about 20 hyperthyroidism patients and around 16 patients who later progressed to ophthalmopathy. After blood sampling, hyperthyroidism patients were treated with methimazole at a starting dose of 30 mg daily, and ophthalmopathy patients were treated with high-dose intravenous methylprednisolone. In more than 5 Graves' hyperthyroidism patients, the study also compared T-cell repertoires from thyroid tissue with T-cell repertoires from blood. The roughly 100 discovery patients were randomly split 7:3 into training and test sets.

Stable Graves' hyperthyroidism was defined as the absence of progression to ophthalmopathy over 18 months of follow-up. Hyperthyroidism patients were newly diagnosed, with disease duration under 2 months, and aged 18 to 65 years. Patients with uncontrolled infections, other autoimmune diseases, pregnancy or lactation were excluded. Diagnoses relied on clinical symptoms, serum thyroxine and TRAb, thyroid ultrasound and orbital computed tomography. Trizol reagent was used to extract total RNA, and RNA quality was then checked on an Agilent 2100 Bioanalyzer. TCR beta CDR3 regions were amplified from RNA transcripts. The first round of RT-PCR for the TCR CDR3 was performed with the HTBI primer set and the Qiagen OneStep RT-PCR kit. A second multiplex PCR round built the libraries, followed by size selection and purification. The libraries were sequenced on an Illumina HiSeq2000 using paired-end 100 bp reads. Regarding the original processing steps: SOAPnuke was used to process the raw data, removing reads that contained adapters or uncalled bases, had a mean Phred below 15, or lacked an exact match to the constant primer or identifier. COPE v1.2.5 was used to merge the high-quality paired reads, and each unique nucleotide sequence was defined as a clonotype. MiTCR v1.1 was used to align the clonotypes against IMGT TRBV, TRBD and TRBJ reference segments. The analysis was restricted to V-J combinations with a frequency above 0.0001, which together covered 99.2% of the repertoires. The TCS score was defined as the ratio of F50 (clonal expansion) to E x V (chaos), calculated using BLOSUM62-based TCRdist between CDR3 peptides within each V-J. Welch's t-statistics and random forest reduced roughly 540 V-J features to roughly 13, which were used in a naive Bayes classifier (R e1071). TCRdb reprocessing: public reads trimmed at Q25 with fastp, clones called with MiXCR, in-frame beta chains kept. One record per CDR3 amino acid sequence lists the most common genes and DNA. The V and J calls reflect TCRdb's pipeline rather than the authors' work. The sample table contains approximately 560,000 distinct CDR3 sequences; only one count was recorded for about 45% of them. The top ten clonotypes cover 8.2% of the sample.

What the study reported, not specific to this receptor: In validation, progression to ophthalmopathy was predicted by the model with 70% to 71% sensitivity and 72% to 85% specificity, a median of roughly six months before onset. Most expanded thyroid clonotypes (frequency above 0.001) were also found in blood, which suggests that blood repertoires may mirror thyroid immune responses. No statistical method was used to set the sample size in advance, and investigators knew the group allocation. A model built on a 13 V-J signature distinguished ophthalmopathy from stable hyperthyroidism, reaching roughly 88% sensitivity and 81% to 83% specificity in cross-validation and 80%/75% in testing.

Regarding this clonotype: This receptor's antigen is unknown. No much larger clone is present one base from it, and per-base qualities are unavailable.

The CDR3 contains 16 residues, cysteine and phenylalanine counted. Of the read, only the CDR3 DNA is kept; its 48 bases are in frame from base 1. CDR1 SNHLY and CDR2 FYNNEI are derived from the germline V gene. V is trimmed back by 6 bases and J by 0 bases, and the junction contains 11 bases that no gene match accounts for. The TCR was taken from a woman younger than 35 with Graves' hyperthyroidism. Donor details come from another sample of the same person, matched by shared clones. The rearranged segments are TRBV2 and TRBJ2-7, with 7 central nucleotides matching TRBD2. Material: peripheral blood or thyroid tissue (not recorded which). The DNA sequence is TGTGCCAGCAGCTCTCCGGGGCGCGGGAGCTCCTACGAGCAGTACTTC. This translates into CASSSPGRGSSYEQYF.